Listed below are T cell receptor beta chains from one sample, sequenced in a study of PD-1 blockade in classical Hodgkin lymphoma. TCRdb's copy holds only in-frame clones and misses some; the assay was immunoSEQ multiplex PCR. The table shows some 48,000 clones, with around 80% occurring only once. The sequences come from peripheral blood mononuclear cells (PBMCs), collected before the fourth cycle of nivolumab. These receptors were obtained from a human donor with classical Hodgkin lymphoma. The CDR3 runs from the conserved cysteine through the conserved F or W. The D gene is left open where the match is weak. Not all rows give a size; the values are once, few, many and, for expanded clones, a class.

D: NA
V: TRBV7-3
size: NA
J: TRBJ1-2
CDR3: CASSSDSRGGYTF
DNA: TGTGCCAGCAGCTCGGACAGCCGGGGGGGCTACACCTTC

D: TRBD1
V: TRBV5-1
size: NA
J: TRBJ2-1
CDR3: CASSLVGQGYSEQFF
DNA: TGCGCCAGCAGCTTGGTGGGACAGGGTTACAGTGAGCAGTTCTTC

D: NA
V: TRBV12-5
size: NA
J: TRBJ2-7
CDR3: CADGSSSYEQYF
DNA: TGTGCGGACGGTAGCAGCTCCTACGAGCAGTACTTC

D: TRBD1
V: TRBV7-3
size: NA
J: TRBJ1-1
CDR3: CASSFSTGSEAFF
DNA: TGTGCCAGCAGCTTTTCGACAGGGTCTGAAGCTTTCTTT

D: TRBD1
V: TRBV5-8
size: NA
J: TRBJ2-1
CDR3: CASSLQGAINEQFF
DNA: TGTGCCAGCAGCTTGCAGGGGGCCATCAATGAGCAGTTCTTC

D: NA
V: TRBV5-1
size: NA
J: TRBJ2-5
CDR3: CASSVSLGETQYF
DNA: TGCGCCAGCAGCGTTTCCTTGGGAGAGACCCAGTACTTC

D: NA
V: TRBV29-1
size: once
J: TRBJ1-1
CDR3: CSVDRQGGRWGRLNTEAFF
DNA: TGCAGCGTTGACCGGCAGGGAGGGAGGTGGGGCCGATTGAACACTGAAGCTTTCTTT

D: NA
V: TRBV5-3
size: NA
J: TRBJ1-1
CDR3: CARSLAYGTLNTEAFF
DNA: TGTGCCAGAAGCTTGGCTTACGGGACACTGAACACTGAAGCTTTCTTT

D: NA
V: TRBV5-1
size: NA
J: TRBJ2-1
CDR3: CASSGTKAPGVNEQFF
DNA: TGCGCCAGCAGCGGGACGAAGGCCCCGGGTGTGAATGAGCAGTTCTTC

D: NA
V: TRBV6-1
size: NA
J: TRBJ2-7
CDR3: CASSYRGEQYF
DNA: TGTGCCAGCAGTTACCGAGGCGAGCAGTACTTC

D: NA
V: TRBV27
size: NA
J: TRBJ1-5
CDR3: CASSYYSNQPQHF
DNA: TGTGCCAGCAGTTACTACTCGAATCAGCCCCAGCATTTT

D: NA
V: TRBV20-1
size: NA
J: TRBJ1-1
CDR3: CSARENTEAFF
DNA: TGCAGTGCTAGGGAGAACACTGAAGCTTTCTTT

D: NA
V: TRBV7-9
size: NA
J: TRBJ2-1
CDR3: CASSSRNPSLGSSYNEQFF
DNA: TGTGCCAGCAGCTCACGAAACCCTTCTCTGGGAAGCTCCTACAATGAGCAGTTCTTC

D: NA
V: TRBV29-1
size: NA
J: TRBJ2-7
CDR3: CSVEGGHEQYF
DNA: TGCAGCGTTGAAGGGGGCCACGAGCAGTACTTC

D: NA
V: TRBV19
size: NA
J: TRBJ1-5
CDR3: CASSIGGPHQPQHF
DNA: TGTGCCAGTAGTATTGGGGGTCCCCATCAGCCCCAGCATTTT

D: TRBD1
V: TRBV6-5
size: once
J: TRBJ1-2
CDR3: CASRGAGQEGGYTF
DNA: TGTGCCAGCAGGGGAGCGGGACAGGAAGGGGGCTACACCTTC